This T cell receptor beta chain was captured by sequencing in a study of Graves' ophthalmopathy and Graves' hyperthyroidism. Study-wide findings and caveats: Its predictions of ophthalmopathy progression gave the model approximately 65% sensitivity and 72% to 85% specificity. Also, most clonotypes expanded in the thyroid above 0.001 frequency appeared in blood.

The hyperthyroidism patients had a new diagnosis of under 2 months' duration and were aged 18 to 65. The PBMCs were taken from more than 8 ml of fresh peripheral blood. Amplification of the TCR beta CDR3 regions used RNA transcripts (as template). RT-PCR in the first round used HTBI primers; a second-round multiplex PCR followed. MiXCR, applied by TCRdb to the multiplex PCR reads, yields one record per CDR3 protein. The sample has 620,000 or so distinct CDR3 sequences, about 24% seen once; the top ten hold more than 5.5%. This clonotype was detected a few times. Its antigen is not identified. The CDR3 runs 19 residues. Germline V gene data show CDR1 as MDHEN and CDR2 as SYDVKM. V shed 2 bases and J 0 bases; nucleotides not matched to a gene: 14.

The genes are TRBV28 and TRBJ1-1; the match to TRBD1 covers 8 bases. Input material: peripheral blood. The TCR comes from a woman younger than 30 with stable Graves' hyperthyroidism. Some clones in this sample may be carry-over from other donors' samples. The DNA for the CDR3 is TGTGCCAGCAGTTTACCCCGGACAGGGTATCATTACATGAACACTGAAGCTTTCTTT. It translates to CASSLPRTGYHYMNTEAFF.